This TCR beta chain stems from a study of blood T cell repertoires in COVID-19. CDR3 length: 12 residues. Germline values: CDR1 LGHDT, CDR2 YNNKEL (reference sequence). Profiling relied on immunoSEQ multiplex PCR, and the TCRdb table lists in-frame clones only, not all of them. Here the sample spans approximately 300,000 clones, 70% to 90% being singletons. The study assigned cohorts using participant-reported clinical history. Sequences were obtained from PBMCs or T cells enriched from blood (not recorded which). This clonotype was obtained from a woman aged 18-29 years who had recovered from COVID-19. V is TRBV3-1 (or the pseudogene TRBV3-2) and J is TRBJ2-3, with D perhaps TRBD1 (5 bases). The CDR3 coding sequence is TGTGCAATCGGTGGGGCCACAGATACGCAGTATTTT. It yields the protein CAIGGATDTQYF.